This is a list of T cell receptor beta chains from one sample in a study of T cells in Graves' hyperthyroidism and ophthalmopathy. One entry per CDR3 protein, called by TCRdb with MiXCR from the multiplex PCR reads. Among more than 550,000 distinct CDR3 sequences listed, roughly 45% were seen once. The source material was peripheral blood or thyroid tissue (not recorded which). These receptors all stem from an adult man with Graves' disease, either hyperthyroidism or ophthalmopathy (not recorded which). The CDR3 runs from the conserved cysteine through the conserved F or W. D genes are given only for firm matches. Not every row has a clone size; where given, it reads once, few, many or a size class.

V gene,J gene,D gene,clone size,CDR3 DNA,CDR3 protein
TRBV7-9,TRBJ2-6,-,many,TGTGCTAGCAGCTTAGATGGGGCCAACGTCCTGACTTTC,CASSLDGANVLTF
TRBV2,TRBJ1-2,-,once,TGTGCCAGCAGTGGAACCACAGGAGGCAGCTATGGCTACACCTTC,CASSGTTGGSYGYTF
TRBV7-3,TRBJ1-4,-,-,TGTGCCAGCAGCTTTGTCCGACAGAGTGCAACTAATGAAAAACTGTTTTTT,CASSFVRQSATNEKLFF
TRBV12-3/TRBV12-4,TRBJ1-2,-,-,TGTGCCAGCAGTTTGGCAGGCGGGGTGGTTTATGGCTACACCTTC,CASSLAGGVVYGYTF
TRBV2,TRBJ2-2,TRBD1,few,TGTGCCACCGGGACAGGGAACACCGGGGAGCTGTTTTTT,CATGTGNTGELFF
TRBV20-1,TRBJ1-1,-,few,TGCAGTACACAAAGGGGAAACACTGAAGCTTTCTTT,CSTQRGNTEAFF
TRBV7-2,TRBJ2-7,-,many,TGTGCCAGCAGCTTGGGAACCGGCCCCGATCAGCAGTACTTC,CASSLGTGPDQQYF
TRBV29-1,TRBJ1-1,TRBD1,-,TGCAGCGTGGCGGGACAGGGGCACACTGAAGCTTTCTTT,CSVAGQGHTEAFF
TRBV2,TRBJ2-2,TRBD2,-,TGTGCCAGCAGCGCCCCTAGCGGGAGGGCAAAAACCGGGGAGCTGTTTTTT,CASSAPSGRAKTGELFF
TRBV7-9,TRBJ2-7,TRBD2,few,TGTGCCAGCAGCCCGGGGGGGAACGAGCAGTACTTC,CASSPGGNEQYF
TRBV7-9,TRBJ1-1,-,few,TGTGCCAGCAGCTTATACCAGGGCGGGTCAGTGAAAGCTTTCTTT,CASSLYQGGSVKAFF
TRBV10-3,TRBJ2-2,TRBD2,-,TGTGCCATCAGTGGAAGCGGGGGGAAGACCACCGGGGAGCTGTTTTTT,CAISGSGGKTTGELFF
TRBV24-1,TRBJ2-2,-,many,TGTGCCACCAGAGACAGGCCACCGTCCAAGGGGACCGGGGAGCTGTTTTTT,CATRDRPPSKGTGELFF
TRBV10-3,TRBJ1-3,-,-,TGTGCCATCGTTGCAGGGCTTGGAAACACCATATATTTT,CAIVAGLGNTIYF
TRBV2,TRBJ2-5,-,-,TGTGCCAGCAGTGGGTCCCGGAGGGTACAAGAGACCCAGTACTTC,CASSGSRRVQETQYF
TRBV19,TRBJ2-7,-,-,TGTGCCAGTAGTCGCGGGACTGTTGACGAGCAGTACTTC,CASSRGTVDEQYF
TRBV5-1,TRBJ1-3,-,few,TGCGCCAGCGGGGACCATGACTCTGGAAACACCATATATTTT,CASGDHDSGNTIYF
TRBV2,TRBJ2-7,-,-,TGTGCCAGCAGTGAAGCGCTACGGGTCCGGGACGAGCAGTACTTC,CASSEALRVRDEQYF
TRBV20-1,TRBJ1-6,TRBD1,-,TGCAGTGCTAGGGACAGGGGCAAGAATTCACCCCTCCACTTT,CSARDRGKNSPLHF
TRBV7-9,TRBJ2-7,TRBD1,few,TGTGCCAGCACCTCGACAGGGTGGAGTCACGAGCAGTACTTC,CASTSTGWSHEQYF
TRBV2,TRBJ1-2,TRBD1,few,TGTGCCAGCAGGGAAACCACAGGGGCTGTCGATGGCTACACCTTC,CASRETTGAVDGYTF
TRBV9,TRBJ1-2,-,-,TGTGCCAGCAGCGGAACAGGGAGTTCTAACTATGGCTACACCTTC,CASSGTGSSNYGYTF
TRBV7-9,TRBJ1-1,-,few,TGTGCCAGCAGCCGGGCGGCGGGACGGATGAACACTGAAGCTTTCTTT,CASSRAAGRMNTEAFF
TRBV4-1,TRBJ1-5,-,-,TGCGCCAGCAGCCAACTGGCAGGGTCAAATCAGCCCCAGCATTTT,CASSQLAGSNQPQHF
TRBV10-1,TRBJ1-5,TRBD1,many,TGCGCCAGCAGCACAGGGGAGAATCAGCCCCAGCATTTT,CASSTGENQPQHF
TRBV10-3,TRBJ1-2,-,many,TGTGCCACCAAGCCCCCGTACACGCTTGGCTATGGCTACACCTTC,CATKPPYTLGYGYTF
TRBV25-1,TRBJ2-7,TRBD2,-,TGTGCCAGCAGTTACTCGCTAGCGGGGGCTAGCTCCTACGAGCAGTACTTC,CASSYSLAGASSYEQYF
TRBV7-2,TRBJ1-3,-,-,TGTGCCAGCAGTCCCGCCACTGGAAACACCATATATTTT,CASSPATGNTIYF
TRBV11-2,TRBJ2-6,-,-,TGTGCCAGCAGCGTAGTCTCCGGGACATATGGTTCTGGGGCCAACGTCCTGACTTTC,CASSVVSGTYGSGANVLTF
TRBV24-1,TRBJ1-1,TRBD1,many,TGTGCCACCAGTGAGGGACAGGAAAAGCGTCGGGTCACTGAAGCTTTCTTT,CATSEGQEKRRVTEAFF